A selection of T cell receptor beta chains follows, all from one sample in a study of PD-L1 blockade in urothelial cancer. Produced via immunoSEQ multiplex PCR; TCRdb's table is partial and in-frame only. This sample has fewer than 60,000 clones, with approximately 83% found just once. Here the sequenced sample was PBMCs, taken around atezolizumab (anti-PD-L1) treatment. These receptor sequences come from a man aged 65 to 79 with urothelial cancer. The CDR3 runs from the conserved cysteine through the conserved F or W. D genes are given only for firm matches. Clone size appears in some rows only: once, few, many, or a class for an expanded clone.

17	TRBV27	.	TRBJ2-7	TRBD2	CASSLGLAGGPSYEQYF	TGTGCCAGCAGTCTGGGACTAGCGGGAGGGCCTTCCTACGAGCAGTACTTC
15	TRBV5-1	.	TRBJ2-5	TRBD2	CASSLGAGGWETQYF	TGCGCCAGCAGCTTGGGCGCGGGAGGGTGGGAGACCCAGTACTTC
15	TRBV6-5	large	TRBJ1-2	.	CASSYTGGPNYGYTF	TGTGCCAGCAGTTATACGGGGGGTCCTAACTATGGCTACACCTTC
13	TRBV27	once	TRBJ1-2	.	CASSFGSNYGYTF	TGTGCCAGCAGTTTCGGGTCAAACTATGGCTACACCTTC
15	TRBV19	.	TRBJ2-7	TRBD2	CASSARAGVPYEQYF	TGTGCCAGTAGTGCCCGAGCGGGAGTCCCCTACGAGCAGTACTTC
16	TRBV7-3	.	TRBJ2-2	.	CASSLGGGPNTGELFF	TGTGCCAGCAGCTTAGGGGGCGGGCCGAACACCGGGGAGCTGTTTTTT
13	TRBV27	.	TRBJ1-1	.	CASRLQGDTEAFF	TGTGCCAGCAGACTACAGGGAGACACTGAAGCTTTCTTT
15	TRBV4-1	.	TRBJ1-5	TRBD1	CASSQEARGLQPQHF	TGCGCCAGCAGCCAAGAAGCCAGGGGGCTTCAGCCCCAGCATTTT
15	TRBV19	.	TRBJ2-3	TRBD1	CASRDGTGGNRYAYF	TGTGCCAGTAGAGATGGGACAGGGGGCAACAGATACGCGTATTTT
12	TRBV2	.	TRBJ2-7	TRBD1	CASSKTGAEQYF	TGTGCCAGCAGTAAAACAGGGGCCGAGCAGTACTTC
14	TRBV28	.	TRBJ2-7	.	CASSLWEGVDEQYF	TGTGCCAGCAGTTTATGGGAGGGCGTCGACGAGCAGTACTTC
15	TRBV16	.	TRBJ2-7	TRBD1	CASSRTTGTGWEQYF	TGTGCCAGCAGCAGAACCACCGGGACAGGGTGGGAGCAGTACTTC